This T cell receptor beta chain was sequenced in a study of T cells expressing NK-cell markers. Study-level background: Of eight sequenced donors, seven were HCMV-seropositive and one HCMV-seronegative. Whole-study findings and limits: A handful of donors likewise had their CD3+CD56-NKG2C+ fraction led by these clonotypes. In a group of several donors, dominant NKG2C+ clonotypes represented about 1.0-7.5% of CD8+ T cells.

Note on this clonotype: Its antigen is unknown.

Germline V gives CDR1 GTSNPN, CDR2 SVGIG (reference sequence). This CDR3 contains 14 residues. A 5'RACE template switching approach incorporating UMIs was used to make TCR beta cDNA. TCRdb processed the 5' RACE reads again and assigns one entry to each CDR3 protein, with no DNA. Recorded for this sample: around 260,000 distinct CDR3 sequences. The sequenced sample consisted of blood T cells: a sorted CD56 or NKG2C T cell subset, CD4+ or CD8+ T cells, or bulk PBMC T cells (not recorded which). This chain joins TRBV30 and TRBJ1-6; lacking DNA, the TRBD1 call made by TCRdb goes unchecked. The sequence was collected from a woman between 18 and 75 years old in good health. The CDR3 region is CAWSNWGVNSPLHF. Variable domain in full (rest from reference TRBV30 and TRBJ1-6): SQTIHQWPATLVQPVGSPLSLECTVEGTSNPNLYWYRQAAGRGLQLLFYSVGIGQISSEVPQNLSASRPQDRQFILSSKKLLLSDSGFYLCAWSNWGVNSPLHFGNGTRLTVT.